The T cell receptor beta chain described here comes from a study of CD4 T cell repertoires in COVID-19. Study conclusions and caveats: SARS-CoV and/or HKU1 spike cultures shared between 7 and 25% of SARS-CoV-2 clonotypes.

Clones were sequenced by immunoSEQ multiplex PCR, and TCRdb holds only the in-frame ones, with some missing. Seen here are about 22,000 clones, more than 75% observed once, and the top ten hold around 0.63%. As concerns this clone: Its specificity is unknown.

Sequencing was done directly on freshly isolated, uncultured memory T cells. CDR1 MGHRA and CDR2 YSYEKL come from the germline V gene. V was clipped by 5 bases and J by 7 bases; unmatched bases: 13. The CDR3 extends over 15 amino acids. This material consisted of central memory CD4+ T cells from blood, taken before the COVID-19 pandemic. The J gene is TRBJ1-1, the V gene TRBV4-1; the match to TRBD1 covers 7 bases. The TCR was taken from a human donor who had COVID-19. CDR3 sequence reads: CASSSQIGGGVEAFF. The CDR3 coding sequence is TGCGCCAGCAGCTCCCAAATAGGAGGGGGCGTTGAAGCTTTCTTT.